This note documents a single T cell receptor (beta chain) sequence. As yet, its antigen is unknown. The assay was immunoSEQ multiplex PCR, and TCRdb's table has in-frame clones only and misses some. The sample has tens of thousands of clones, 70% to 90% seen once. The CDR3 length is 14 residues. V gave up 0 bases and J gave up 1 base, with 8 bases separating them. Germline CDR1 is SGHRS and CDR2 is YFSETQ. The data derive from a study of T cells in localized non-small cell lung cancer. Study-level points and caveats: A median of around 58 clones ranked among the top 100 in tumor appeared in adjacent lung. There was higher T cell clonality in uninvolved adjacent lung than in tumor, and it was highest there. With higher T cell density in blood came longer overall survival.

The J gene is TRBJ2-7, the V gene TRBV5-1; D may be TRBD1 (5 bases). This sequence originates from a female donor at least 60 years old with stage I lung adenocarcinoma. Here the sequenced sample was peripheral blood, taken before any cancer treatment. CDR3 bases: TGCGCCAGCAGCTTGGCTCCAGGGTCCTACGAGCAGTACTTC. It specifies CASSLAPGSYEQYF.